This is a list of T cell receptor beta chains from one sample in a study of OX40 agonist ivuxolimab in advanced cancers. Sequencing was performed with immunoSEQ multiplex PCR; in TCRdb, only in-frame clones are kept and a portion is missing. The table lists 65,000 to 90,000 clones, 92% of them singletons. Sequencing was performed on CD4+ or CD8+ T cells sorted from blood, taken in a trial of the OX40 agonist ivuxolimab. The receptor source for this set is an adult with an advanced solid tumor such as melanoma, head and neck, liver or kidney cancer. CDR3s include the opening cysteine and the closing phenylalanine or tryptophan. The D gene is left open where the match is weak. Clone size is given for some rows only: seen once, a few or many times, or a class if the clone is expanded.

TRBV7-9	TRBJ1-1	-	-	CASSSPRDGNTEAFF	TGTGCCAGCAGCTCCCCCCGGGACGGGAACACTGAAGCTTTCTTT
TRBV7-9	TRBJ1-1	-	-	CASGGPMNTEAFF	TGTGCCAGCGGGGGGCCCATGAACACTGAAGCTTTCTTT
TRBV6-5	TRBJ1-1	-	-	CASSDPNSVAEAFF	TGTGCCAGCAGTGACCCTAACTCTGTTGCTGAAGCTTTCTTT
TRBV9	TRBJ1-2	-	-	CASSPQGLYGYTF	TGTGCCAGCAGCCCACAGGGCCTCTATGGCTACACCTTC
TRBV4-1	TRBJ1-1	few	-	CASSQDGRTEAFF	TGCGCCAGCAGCCAAGATGGGAGAACTGAAGCTTTCTTT
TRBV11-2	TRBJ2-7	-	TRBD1	CASSAGTGAYEQYF	TGTGCCAGCAGCGCCGGGACAGGGGCTTACGAGCAGTACTTC
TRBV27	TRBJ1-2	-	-	CASTLTMGAYDGYTF	TGTGCCAGCACCCTAACCATGGGGGCCTATGATGGCTACACCTTC
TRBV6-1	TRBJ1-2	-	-	CAGRGLYYGYTF	TGTGCCGGACGTGGGCTTTACTATGGCTACACCTTC
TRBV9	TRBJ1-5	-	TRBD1	CASSSGGGQPQHF	TGTGCCAGCAGCTCAGGGGGTGGGCAGCCCCAGCATTTT
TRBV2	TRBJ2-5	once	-	CASTQSWQGTTQYF	TGTGCCAGCACCCAAAGCTGGCAGGGCACCACCCAGTACTTC
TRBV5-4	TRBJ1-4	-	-	CASSDRAVTNEKLFF	TGTGCCAGCAGCGACCGGGCAGTGACTAATGAAAAACTGTTTTTT
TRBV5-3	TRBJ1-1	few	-	CARRPTENTEAFF	TGTGCCAGAAGGCCCACTGAGAACACTGAAGCTTTCTTT